This T cell receptor (beta chain) emerged from a study of control samples from healthy donors and cancer patients. This CDR3 region has 15 residues. The V and J ends lost 4 bases and 1 base, in that order; junction bases with no gene match: 7. CDR1 is LGHDT and CDR2 is YNNKEL in the germline V gene (reference sequence). Produced via immunoSEQ multiplex PCR; TCRdb's table is partial and in-frame only. The sample holds more than 95,000 clones, over 75% seen once. This clonotype originated in a woman aged 45 to 65 with colorectal cancer. The genes are TRBV3-1 (or the pseudogene TRBV3-2) and TRBJ2-7; TRBD1 agrees at 7 bases. Specimen: PBMCs. CDR3 in DNA: TGTGCCAGCAGCCTACAGACAGGGCCATCCTACGAGCAGTACTTC. Translating it yields CASSLQTGPSYEQYF.